This entry is about one T cell receptor beta chain. This entry is derived from a study of CD4 T cells in relation to SARS-CoV-2 and coronaviruses. CD4+ T cells from unexposed donors were obtained before the COVID-19 pandemic (2011-2018). In germline, CDR1 is MNHEY, CDR2 SVGAGI. The CDR3 has 13 amino acids. Trimming cost V 11 bases and J 4 bases; bases outside gene matches: 8. Clones were read by immunoSEQ multiplex PCR, and TCRdb kept only the in-frame ones, dropping some. The sample carries 65,000 or so clones, around 87% recorded once. The source is a human donor in good health. This rearrangement joins TRBV6-5 to TRBJ1-5, with TRBD1 matching 7 bases. Material for sequencing was memory CD4+ T cells from PBMCs. CDR3 DNA sequence: TGTGCCGTAGCCCAGGGGGGGAATCAGCCCCAGCATTTT. It translates to CAVAQGGNQPQHF.